This TCR beta chain was identified during a study of spatial heterogeneity in lung cancer. Study-wide background: Compared with alpha-chain sequences, beta-chain sequences were consistently detected in greater numbers. More than 9.5 raw reads, on average, carried each unique TCR and UMI combination.

Time point denoted: sample taken at primary tumor resection. Researchers sequenced whole RNA taken from tumor, nontumor lung or frozen PBMC without sorting. The donors, about 78 patients with untreated early-stage non-small cell lung cancer, provided the samples. TCRdb re-analysed the 5' RACE reads in MiXCR, keeping a single row per CDR3 protein. The table lists about 13,000 distinct CDR3 sequences, under 5% of them singletons, with more than 35% in the top ten. V lost 1 base and J lost 8, with 9 bases in between. Germline V gene lookup returns CDR1 SGHTA and CDR2 FQGNSA. This CDR3 spans 13 amino acids. At least ten counts were recorded for this clonotype. This beta chain is off target for a library built for alpha chains, so its abundance means little.

The rearrangement uses TRBV7-2 and TRBJ2-1; D call uncertain. The material was PBMCs, obtained at surgery. The sequence was collected from a male donor with early-stage non-small cell lung cancer. DNA for the CDR3: TGTGCCAGCAGCTTAGAGTACGGGTATGAGCAGTTCTTC. Translating it yields CASSLEYGYEQFF.